One and the same sample provided the 19 T cell receptor beta chains below, sequenced in a study of T cell repertoires in aging, cancer and after chemotherapy. Amplification of TCR beta used genomic DNA extracted from peripheral blood. Rearranged V-D-J TRB sequences were amplified with a mixed TRB-A/B primer pool. From the multiplex PCR reads, TCRdb called clonotypes with MiXCR, one entry per CDR3 protein. In the table there are more than 6,000 distinct CDR3 sequences, over 20% of which are singletons. Sequencing was performed on blood. The receptor set was obtained from a human donor with a blood cancer.

The rearrangement links TRBV14 to TRBJ1-1; D gene uncertain. Deletions cut 1 base from V and 5 bases from J, with 11 bases between. Germline CDR1 reads SGHDN; CDR2 reads FVKESK. The CDR3 runs to 14 residues. The CDR3, as DNA: TGTGCCAGCAGCCAAGTTCGGGGAAGTACTGAAGCTTTCTTT. Its translation: CASSQVRGSTEAFF.

A remark on this clonotype: A much larger clone is a single base away; this may be a read error. The chain has TRBV19 and TRBJ1-2; unclear D gene. V lost 8 bases to trimming and J lost 2 bases, with 18 bases between them. Germline lookup yields CDR1 LNHDA and CDR2 SQIVND (reference sequence). CDR3 size: 15 residues. The CDR3 reads CASAIYPAGNYGYTF. For the CDR3, the DNA is TGTGCCAGTGCCATTTACCCGGCGGGGAACTATGGCTACACCTTC.

V and J are TRBV11-1 and TRBJ1-1; D perhaps matches TRBD1 (5 bases). This CDR3 is built from 15 residues. Germline CDR1 is SGHAT and CDR2 is FQDESV (reference sequence). V was shortened by 5 bases and J by 6 bases, with 19 bases between the two germline ends. CDR3 DNA sequence: TGTGCCAGCAGCGGGACCCCGTGGGGAGGGCCTGAAGCTTTCTTT. Encoded protein: CASSGTPWGGPEAFF.

The chain joins TRBV12-3 or TRBV12-4 to TRBJ2-1, with 8 bases identical to TRBD1. There are 14 residues in the CDR3. V dropped 6 bases and J dropped 4; count of bases not matched to a gene: 5. CDR3: CASSWDRQYNEQFF. The CDR3 DNA is TGTGCCAGCAGCTGGGACAGGCAGTACAATGAGCAGTTCTTC.

This clonotype has more than one count but fewer than ten. The chain is built from TRBV11-2 and TRBJ2-7; tentative D call: TRBD2 (6 bases). The V and J ends lost 4 bases and 0 bases respectively, with 16 bases between them. The length of the CDR3 is 16 residues. Germline V gives CDR1 SGHAT, CDR2 FQNNGV. The DNA for the CDR3 is TGTGCCAGCAGCTCCCGAGGGAGGTCATTCTCCTACGAGCAGTACTTC. As protein: CASSSRGRSFSYEQYF.

The chain has TRBV5-4 and TRBJ1-1; D unresolved. Per the germline V gene, CDR1 is SGHNT and CDR2 is YYREEE (reference sequence). Trimming stripped 0 bases from V and 8 bases from J, with 14 bases between. The CDR3 is made up of 14 amino acids. CDR3 loop: CASSLATPGIEAFF. The CDR3 coding sequence is TGTGCCAGCAGCTTGGCTACCCCCGGTATCGAAGCTTTCTTT.

There are a few counts of this clonotype. The rearrangement joins TRBV6-5 to TRBJ1-6; D gene uncertain. There are 13 residues in the CDR3. Germline CDR1 MNHEY, CDR2 SVGAGI. Trimming stripped 0 bases from V and 9 bases from J, with 6 bases between. DNA for the CDR3: TGTGCCAGCAGTTACTCGAAAGCTTCACCCCTCCACTTT. It codes for CASSYSKASPLHF.

On this clonotype itself: Just one base apart from a much larger clone, this may be a read error. The gene calls are TRBV19 and TRBJ1-4, with 11 bases aligning to TRBD1. Germline V gives CDR1 LNHDA, CDR2 SQIVND (reference sequence). The CDR3 totals 17 residues. Here the CDR3 reads CASRGRTGGGSNEKQFF. The CDR3 DNA reads TGTGCCAGTAGGGGAAGGACAGGGGGCGGCTCTAATGAAAAACAGTTTTTT.

The chain couples TRBV19 to TRBJ2-3; 12 nucleotides agree with TRBD2. The CDR3 is 15 residues long. CDR1 and CDR2 (germline): LNHDA, SQIVND (reference sequence). Losses at the gene ends were 6 bases for V and 5 bases for J; bases not matched to a gene: 6. DNA for the CDR3: TGTGCCAGTAGCCCACTAGCGGGAGGAAGAGATACGCAGTATTTT. Translating gives CASSPLAGGRDTQYF.

Note on this clonotype: At one end the junction does not follow the germline gene, possibly because of a read error. The chain joins TRBV19 to TRBJ1-2; D may be TRBD1 (6 bases). The germline gives CDR1 LNHDA, CDR2 SQIVND (reference sequence). The CDR3 consists of 12 residues. The CDR3 DNA is TGTGCCAGTAGTAACAGGGACAATGGATACACCTTC. This gives the protein CASSNRDNGYTF.

This clonotype was observed a few times. The chain combines TRBV6-5 with TRBJ1-1; 7 bases map to TRBD1. Germline trimming cut 6 bases from V and 0 bases from J; bases unmatched to any gene: 4. Germline loops: CDR1 MNHEY, CDR2 SVGAGI. This CDR3 comprises 14 residues. CDR3 protein: CASSLDRVNTEAFF. CDR3 DNA: TGTGCCAGCAGCCTTGACAGGGTGAACACTGAAGCTTTCTTT.

This clonotype is labeled large. The chain combines TRBV29-1 with TRBJ2-3; a possible D gene is TRBD1 (5 bases). The ends were cut back, 4 bases at V and 2 bases at J, with 10 bases in the middle. Per the germline V gene, CDR1 is SQVTM and CDR2 is ANQGSEA. The CDR3 totals 13 residues. CDR3 loop: CSVGGQHTDTQYF. CDR3 in DNA: TGCAGCGTTGGGGGCCAACACACAGATACGCAGTATTTT.

The genes are TRBV19 and TRBJ1-4, with D possibly TRBD1 on 5 matching bases. The germline V gene encodes CDR1 LNHDA and CDR2 SQIVND (reference sequence). This CDR3 spans 16 amino acids. V lost 5 bases to trimming and J lost 6 bases, with 19 bases between them. This CDR3 is CASSQGFSAPDEKLFF. The CDR3 DNA reads as TGTGCCAGTAGTCAGGGATTTTCCGCCCCCGATGAAAAACTGTTTTTT. Drawing the rest from reference TRBV19 and TRBJ1-4, the complete variable domain is DGGITQSPKYLFRKEGQNVTLSCEQNLNHDAMYWYRQDPGQGLRLIYYSQIVNDFQKGDIAEGYSVSREKKESFPLTVTSAQKNPTAFYLCASSQGFSAPDEKLFFGSGTQLSVL.

This clonotype is categorized as medium-sized. The V call is TRBV27, the J call TRBJ2-7; 10 bases align to TRBD2. The CDR3 length is 15 residues. Trimming took 5 bases from V and 1 from J; bases not matched to a gene: 5. The germline CDR1 and CDR2 sequences are MNHEY and SMNVEV (reference sequence). The CDR3 sequence: CASSPIAGGSYEQYF. The CDR3 DNA reads as TGTGCCAGCAGTCCCATAGCGGGAGGTTCCTACGAGCAGTACTTC.

The rearrangement joins TRBV20-1 to TRBJ2-7; no clear D gene. The V end lost 1 base, the J end lost 6 bases, and 7 bases lay between the germline ends. The length of the CDR3 is 11 residues. The germline CDR1 and CDR2 sequences are DFQATT and SNEGSKA (reference sequence). The CDR3 nucleotides are TGCAGTGCTAGAGTAGGGCGCGAGCAGTACTTC. Residues: CSARVGREQYF.

There are a few counts of this clonotype. The V and J genes are TRBV4-3 and TRBJ1-1; TRBD1 aligns across 7 bases. This CDR3 region has 13 residues. CDR1 is LGHNA, CDR2 YSLEER, per germline. V dropped 1 base and J dropped 11; count of bases not matched to a gene: 7. The CDR3 bases are TGCGCCAGCAGCCAAGGAGGGGGCGCACAGGCTTTCTTT. Translated, it gives CASSQGGGAQAFF.

This chain connects TRBV7-9 to TRBJ1-2, with D possibly TRBD1 on 5 matching bases. V was cut by 1 base and J by 6 bases, with 6 bases left in between. Germline CDR1 SEHNR, CDR2 FQNEAQ (reference sequence). The CDR3 extends over 12 amino acids. As DNA, the CDR3 is TGTGCCAGCAGCTTAGAACAGGATGGCTACACCTTC. Translating it yields CASSLEQDGYTF.

This clonotype appeared a few times. The chain has TRBV10-3 and TRBJ2-1, with TRBD2 matching over 7 bases. Looked up from germline, CDR1 is ENHRY and CDR2 is SYGVKD. CDR3 size: 13 residues. V dropped 6 bases and J dropped 6; count of bases not matched to a gene: 5. The CDR3 DNA sequence: TGTGCCATCAGGGGCGGGAGTTTCAATGAGCAGTTCTTC. Translation gives CAIRGGSFNEQFF.

V and J are TRBV7-9 and TRBJ2-1; TRBD1 matches at 7 bases. Germline CDR1 reads SEHNR; CDR2 reads FQNEAQ (reference sequence). J gave up 12 bases and V 9 bases, and 14 bases lay outside the gene matches. The CDR3 runs to 13 residues. The CDR3 spells CARGDSNNEWQFF. The CDR3 nucleotides read TGTGCCAGAGGGGACAGCAATAATGAGTGGCAGTTCTTC.